The rows below give T cell receptor beta chains drawn from one sample of a study of blood T cell repertoires in COVID-19. Repertoires were generated with immunoSEQ multiplex PCR, while TCRdb's copy carries only in-frame clones and drops some. The data hold 50,000 to 65,000 clones, with roughly 90% observed a single time. The specimen was peripheral blood. All receptors derive from a man aged 45-65 years with active COVID-19. The CDR3 runs from the conserved cysteine through the conserved F or W. A D gene is named only where the DNA matches it firmly. Rows may omit the clone size; those that give it use once, few, many or a size class.

d_call	j_call	v_call	clone_size	cdr3_nt	cdr3_aa
.	TRBJ2-1	TRBV10-3	.	TGTGCCATCAGCGAGGGGGGGGTCATCGGGAATGAGCAGTTCTTC	CAISEGGVIGNEQFF
TRBD2	TRBJ2-1	TRBV7-2	.	TGTGCCAGCAGCTTAGCAGGGACTAGCGGATACAATGAGCAGTTCTTC	CASSLAGTSGYNEQFF
.	TRBJ1-4	TRBV7-8	.	TGTGCCAGCAGCTTACCGACAGAAGGGAAGGGGGCAACTAATGAAAAACTGTTTTTT	CASSLPTEGKGATNEKLFF
.	TRBJ1-1	TRBV6-5	.	TGTGCCAGCAGTTACAGGTCTCGAGGCACTGAAGCTTTCTTT	CASSYRSRGTEAFF
TRBD1	TRBJ2-5	TRBV7-7	.	TGTGCCAGCAGCTTAGATTGGACAGGTGGAGAGACCCAGTACTTC	CASSLDWTGGETQYF
TRBD1	TRBJ2-7	TRBV2	.	TGTGCCGGCTCCTCGACAGGGGTGTCCTACGAGCAGTACTTC	CAGSSTGVSYEQYF
TRBD1	TRBJ2-7	TRBV7-9	medium-sized	TGTGCCAGCAGCCTGTCGGGCAGGGGGCTTTCTGAAGAGCAGTACTTC	CASSLSGRGLSEEQYF
TRBD1	TRBJ1-2	TRBV5-1	.	TGCGCCAGCAGCTTGGAGGGACAGGGAGTACATGGCTACACCTTC	CASSLEGQGVHGYTF
.	TRBJ2-3	TRBV3-1/TRBV3-2	.	TGTGCCAGCAGCCAAGGAAGGCTAGTTACAGATACGCAGTATTTT	CASSQGRLVTDTQYF
.	TRBJ1-1	TRBV7-2	.	TGTGCCAGCAGCACACCGAACACTGAAGCTTTCTTT	CASSTPNTEAFF
.	TRBJ1-2	TRBV4-2	.	TGTGCCAGCGACAGCCAGGGAGGGACGCAGGATGGCTACACCTTC	CASDSQGGTQDGYTF
.	TRBJ2-1	TRBV11-3	.	TGTGCCAGCAGCTTCGGTTCTAGAGGTTCGGGTGAGCAGTTCTTC	CASSFGSRGSGEQFF
TRBD1	TRBJ1-2	TRBV12-3/TRBV12-4	.	TGTGCCAGCAGGGGACAGGGGGGTGGCTACACCTTC	CASRGQGGGYTF
.	TRBJ1-1	TRBV5-1	few	TGCGCCAGCAGCTTAGCCCAGGTGAACACTGAAGCTTTCTTT	CASSLAQVNTEAFF
.	TRBJ1-1	TRBV10-3	.	TGTGCCATAGCAACAGGCGTTGCAGAAGCTTTCTTT	CAIATGVAEAFF
.	TRBJ1-5	TRBV10-1	.	TGCGCCAGCAGTGAGGTGGACAGTTCGAATAGCAATCAGCCCCAGCATTTT	CASSEVDSSNSNQPQHF
.	TRBJ1-1	TRBV3-1/TRBV3-2	.	TGTGCCAGCAGCCAAGTTTTGACAGGTTCGAACACTGAAGCTTTCTTT	CASSQVLTGSNTEAFF
.	TRBJ2-3	TRBV30	.	TGTGCCTGGAATAAAAATGGTCGGGATACGCAGTATTTT	CAWNKNGRDTQYF
TRBD2	TRBJ2-3	TRBV2	.	TGTGCCAGCAGCCAGACAGGCGGGGGGTACACAGATACGCAGTATTTT	CASSQTGGGYTDTQYF
.	TRBJ2-1	TRBV6-6	.	TGTGCCAGCAGCCGCGGGCACTACAATGAGCAGTTCTTC	CASSRGHYNEQFF
TRBD1	TRBJ2-7	TRBV5-5	.	TGTGCCAGCAGCCCAACAGGGGGCGAGCAGTACTTC	CASSPTGGEQYF
.	TRBJ2-4	TRBV21-1	.	TGTGCCAGCAGCGCTCGACTAGCGGGGGGGCCCGGAGCCAAAAACATTCAGTACTTC	CASSARLAGGPGAKNIQYF
.	TRBJ2-3	TRBV5-1	.	TGCGCCAGCATGGCCGGAGGGGTGGGCACAGATACGCAGTATTTT	CASMAGGVGTDTQYF
TRBD2	TRBJ2-5	TRBV5-1	.	TGCGCCAGCAGCTCTGGACTAGCGCTAACACGGGAGACCCAGTACTTC	CASSSGLALTRETQYF
TRBD2	TRBJ2-3	TRBV5-4	.	TGTGCCAGCAGCTTGGCCGGGACTAGTGGCGATACGCAGTATTTT	CASSLAGTSGDTQYF
TRBD1	TRBJ1-6	TRBV2	once	TGTGCCAGCAGCCAACGACAGGGATCACCCCTCCACTTT	CASSQRQGSPLHF
.	TRBJ1-1	TRBV27	.	TGTGCCAGCAGTTTCGGGGGGCCCACTGAAGCTTTCTTT	CASSFGGPTEAFF
.	TRBJ1-2	TRBV27	.	TGTGCCAGCAGTTCCCCCAAAATGGGGCCGTATGGCTACACCTTC	CASSSPKMGPYGYTF
TRBD1	TRBJ1-2	TRBV6-6	once	TGTGCCAGCAGTTACCTAGACAGGGGGATCTATGGCTACACCTTC	CASSYLDRGIYGYTF
TRBD2	TRBJ2-1	TRBV7-2	.	TGTGCCAGCAGCTTAGTAGTGGGACTAGCAGGTAATGAGCAGTTCTTC	CASSLVVGLAGNEQFF
TRBD2	TRBJ2-7	TRBV7-2	.	TGTGCCAGCAGCTTAGCCACTAGCGGCGAGCAGTACTTC	CASSLATSGEQYF
.	TRBJ1-1	TRBV27	.	TGTGCCAGCAGTTTAGGGAACTTGAGGGTGAACACTGAAGCTTTCTTT	CASSLGNLRVNTEAFF
.	TRBJ2-5	TRBV2	.	TGTGCCAGCAGTCGTACTCAAGAGACCCAGTACTTC	CASSRTQETQYF
.	TRBJ2-3	TRBV3-1/TRBV3-2	.	TGTGCCAGCAGCCAAGATTACAAAGATACGCAGTATTTT	CASSQDYKDTQYF
TRBD1	TRBJ2-5	TRBV25-1	.	TGTGCCAGCAGTGAGGACAGGGGGAGGAGGGAGACCCAGTACTTC	CASSEDRGRRETQYF
.	TRBJ1-1	TRBV15	.	TGTGCCACCAGCAGAGTTGGGCAGGGGAACACTGAAGCTTTCTTT	CATSRVGQGNTEAFF
TRBD1	TRBJ2-7	TRBV5-5	few	TGTGCCAGCAGTCTCCGGGACAGTAGCTCCTACGAGCAGTACTTC	CASSLRDSSSYEQYF
.	TRBJ2-7	TRBV11-3	few	TGTGCCAGCAGCTTAACGGGGTCAACCTACGAGCAGTACTTC	CASSLTGSTYEQYF
.	TRBJ2-5	TRBV5-4	.	TGTGCCAGCAGCCTGAGCCAAGAGACCCAGTACTTC	CASSLSQETQYF
.	TRBJ2-3	TRBV9	.	TGTGCCAGCAGCGTAGGGTCGGTGAGAGATACGCAGTATTTT	CASSVGSVRDTQYF
TRBD1	TRBJ2-7	TRBV6-5	.	TGTGCCAGCAGTTACGCTGGACAGGGGGCCTACGAGCAGTACTTC	CASSYAGQGAYEQYF
.	TRBJ1-1	TRBV18	once	TGTGCCAGCTCACTCACTGCTTTGGGGGGGGACACTGAAGCTTTCTTT	CASSLTALGGDTEAFF
TRBD1	TRBJ2-7	TRBV18	.	TGTGCCAGCTCAACCGGACAGGGTTCATACGAGCAGTACTTC	CASSTGQGSYEQYF
.	TRBJ2-7	TRBV5-1	.	TGCGCCAGCAGCCCTCGGACAGATTACGAGCAGTACTTC	CASSPRTDYEQYF
.	TRBJ2-3	TRBV7-8	.	TGTGCCAGCAGTATTAAGCGCGGGGGCTACACAGATACGCAGTATTTT	CASSIKRGGYTDTQYF
.	TRBJ1-1	TRBV11-2	once	TGTGCCAGCAGCTTAGATCTCCTGGGAGCTCCTGAAGCTTTCTTT	CASSLDLLGAPEAFF
.	TRBJ2-7	TRBV10-3	.	TGTGCCATCCAAACTAGACAGGATTTGGGAGAGCAGTACTTC	CAIQTRQDLGEQYF
TRBD1	TRBJ1-4	TRBV3-1/TRBV3-2	.	TGTGCCAGCAGCCCCAGGGACAGGGTGCCTGAAAAACTGTTTTTT	CASSPRDRVPEKLFF
TRBD1	TRBJ1-2	TRBV9	.	TGTGCCAGCAGCGGGCCCTCCCGGACAGGGGGCGCTTGGAGTTATGGCTACACCTTC	CASSGPSRTGGAWSYGYTF